This note documents a single T cell receptor beta chain sequence. The sample belongs to a study of blood T cell repertoires in COVID-19. Looking at the study overall: Collection of acute and convalescent COVID-19 samples took place in the United States, Italy and Spain.

Study processing details: Reference gene primers were amplified, and this amplification served to estimate nucleated cell counts. The assay was immunoSEQ multiplex PCR, and TCRdb's table has in-frame clones only and misses some. V and J calls plus clone size are reproduced from that table; the DNA served to infer D and trimming. The sample lists 250,000 or so clones; about 80% were seen once. CDR3 length: 14 residues. Germline trimming cut 4 bases from V and 0 bases from J; bases unmatched to any gene: 3. In germline, CDR1 is SGHRS, CDR2 YFSETQ. Sequenced material: PBMCs or T cells enriched from blood (not recorded which). The chain joins TRBV5-1 to TRBJ1-1; 7 positions match TRBD1. The TCR sequence derives from a middle-aged woman who had been exposed to COVID-19. The DNA of the CDR3 is TGCGCCAGCAGCGACGGACAGGTGAACACTGAAGCTTTCTTT. It specifies CASSDGQVNTEAFF.